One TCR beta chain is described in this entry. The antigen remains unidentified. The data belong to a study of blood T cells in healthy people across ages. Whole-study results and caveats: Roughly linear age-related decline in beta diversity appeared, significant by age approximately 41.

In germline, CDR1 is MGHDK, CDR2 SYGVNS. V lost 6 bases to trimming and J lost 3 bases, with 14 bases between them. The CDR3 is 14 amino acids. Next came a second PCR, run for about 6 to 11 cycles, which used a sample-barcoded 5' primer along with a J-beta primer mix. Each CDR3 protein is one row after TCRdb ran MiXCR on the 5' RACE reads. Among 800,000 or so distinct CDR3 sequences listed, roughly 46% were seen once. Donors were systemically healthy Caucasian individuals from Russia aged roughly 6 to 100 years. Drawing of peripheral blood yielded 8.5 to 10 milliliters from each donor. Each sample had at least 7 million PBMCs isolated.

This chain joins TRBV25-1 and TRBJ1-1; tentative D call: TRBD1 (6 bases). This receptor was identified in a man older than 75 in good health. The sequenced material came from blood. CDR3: CASRGGGQDTEAFF. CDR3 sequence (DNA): TGTGCCAGCAGGGGGGGCGGCCAGGACACTGAAGCTTTCTTT. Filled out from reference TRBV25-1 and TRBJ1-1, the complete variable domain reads EADIYQTPRYLVIGTGKKITLECSQTMGHDKMYWYQQDPGMELHLIHYSYGVNSTEKGDLSSESTVSRIRTEHFPLTLESARPSHTSQYLCASRGGGQDTEAFFGQGTRLTVV.